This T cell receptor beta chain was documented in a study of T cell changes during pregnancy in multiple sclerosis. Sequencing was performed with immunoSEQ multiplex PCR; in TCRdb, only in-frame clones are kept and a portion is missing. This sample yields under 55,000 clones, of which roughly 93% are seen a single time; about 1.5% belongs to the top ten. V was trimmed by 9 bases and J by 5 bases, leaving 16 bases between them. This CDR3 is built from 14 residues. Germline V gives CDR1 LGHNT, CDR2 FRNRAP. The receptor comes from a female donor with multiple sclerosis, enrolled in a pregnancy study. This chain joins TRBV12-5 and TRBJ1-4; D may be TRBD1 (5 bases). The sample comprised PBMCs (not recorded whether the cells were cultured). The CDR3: CASADDSPNEKLFF. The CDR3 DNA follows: TGTGCTAGCGCCGACGACAGTCCGAATGAAAAACTGTTTTTT.